Listed here is a single T cell receptor (beta chain). The V end lost 4 bases, the J end lost 8 bases, and 11 bases lay between the germline ends. From germline, CDR1 is DFQATT and CDR2 SNEGSKA (reference sequence). The CDR3 loop spans 12 amino acids. TCRdb re-analysed the RT-PCR reads in MiXCR, keeping a single row per CDR3 protein. The repertoire has about 570,000 distinct CDR3 sequences, around 10% of them found once; the top ten carry 9.5% to 11%. This record comes from a study of response to subunit inactivated influenza vaccine. These same records also appear under a second study, on T cells expressing NK-cell markers. Turning to that study: Making the TCR beta cDNA relied on 5'RACE template switching with UMIs. Several donors showed dominant NKG2C+ clonotypes comprising about 1.0-7.0% of their CD8+ T cells.

The sample in question was PBMCs from blood, obtained on the day of vaccination. This chain connects TRBV20-1 to TRBJ1-4; D gene unclear. This TCR derives from a man between 45 and 60 years old who received an inactivated influenza vaccine. The CDR3 here is CSATPTREKLFF. CDR3 DNA sequence: TGCAGTGCTACTCCGACTAGAGAAAAACTGTTTTTT.